One and the same sample provided the 3 T cell receptor beta chains below, sequenced in a study of cytomegalovirus exposure and HLA in healthy donors. The PCR employed 60 Vbeta primers together with 13 Jbeta primers. This table comes from immunoSEQ multiplex PCR, and its TCRdb copy is limited to in-frame clones, with some not included. The sample lists roughly 100,000 clones, 81% occurring once. The sequencing input was PBMCs. Receptors originate from a man aged 40-50 years in good health and CMV-seropositive.

The chain employs TRBV4-2 and TRBJ1-2, with no clear D. The V end was cut by 4 bases, the J end by 4 bases, with 16 bases between. The CDR3 consists of 15 residues. Germline assignment: CDR1 LGHNA and CDR2 YNFKEQ. CDR3 nucleotides: TGTGCCAGCAGCCTGCCCACGGGAAACGGCTATGGCTACACCTTC. It is translated as CASSLPTGNGYGYTF.

CDR3 loop: CASSYSFRGNTEAFF. The CDR3 DNA follows: TGTGCCAGCAGTTACTCATTCAGGGGGAACACTGAAGCTTTCTTT. This chain connects TRBV6-5 to TRBJ1-1, with D possibly being TRBD1 (6 bases). The CDR3 contains 15 residues. The V end lost 0 bases, the J end lost 1 base, and 9 bases lay between the germline ends. Germline CDR1 is MNHEY and CDR2 is SVGAGI.

The rearrangement joins TRBV4-2 to TRBJ2-7; maybe TRBD2 (5 bases). Germline-derived CDR1 and CDR2 are LGHNA and YNFKEQ. The CDR3 length is 15 residues. Between the trimmed V and J ends, which lost 1 base and 3 bases, there was a span of 13 bases. The CDR3 DNA is TGTGCCAGCAGCCAAGGCGGTGGTGGGAGCTACGAGCAGTACTTC. This sequence encodes CASSQGGGGSYEQYF.